This T cell receptor (beta chain) was sequenced during a study of blood T cells in healthy people across ages. Primed by a sample-barcoded 5' primer and a J-beta primer mix, a second PCR proceeded for roughly 6 to 12 cycles. TCRdb passed the 5' RACE reads through MiXCR, listing each CDR3 protein once. The top ten hold under 5% of the sample, which has roughly 1.5 million distinct CDR3 sequences, about 42% seen once. The germline V gene has CDR1 KGHSH and CDR2 LQKENI. CDR3 length equals 14 residues. The germline V and J ends were trimmed by 2 bases and 4 bases, with 9 bases remaining between them. J is TRBJ2-1 and V is TRBV18; D ambiguous. The receptor's source is a young woman in good health. Sequencing used blood. The CDR3 coding sequence is TGTGCCAGCTCACCATTAGAGCCTTACAATGAGCAGTTCTTC. As protein: CASSPLEPYNEQFF.